This T cell receptor (beta chain) emerged from a study of low-dose radiotherapy and immunotherapy resistance in tumors. Across the whole study: Every two weeks, cyclophosphamide 200 mg/m2 was infused one day before radiation plus immunotherapy. A daily 300 mg dose of oral aspirin was taken by patients for four cycles from cycle 1 day 1.

The CDR3 has 15 amino acids. Germline V gene lookup returns CDR1 MNHEY and CDR2 SMNVEV (reference sequence). Time point specified: after trial treatment. The treatment: LDRT plus nivolumab, ipilimumab, low-dose cyclophosphamide and aspirin (RACIN trial). Treatment of the donors consisted of nivolumab and ipilimumab (plus aspirin, low-dose cyclophosphamide and low-dose radiotherapy). Tumors of eligible patients were advanced, solid and lacking tumor-infiltrating lymphocytes. First-strand cDNA relied on TRAV- and TRBV-specific primers spanning alpha and beta chains. With a constant-region primer and a V-primer adapter, TCRs were subjected to roughly 20 PCR cycles of amplification. Via MiXCR, TCRdb re-called the reads, giving one row per CDR3 protein. The repertoire holds tens of thousands of distinct CDR3 sequences, 20% to 25% seen once, with roughly 12% in the top ten. As to this clonotype: This likely traces to a read error, being one base from a far larger clone.

The chain joins TRBV27 to TRBJ2-3; 8 nucleotides match TRBD2. The specimen was PBMCs, collected after low-dose radiotherapy plus immunotherapy. This sequence was found in a female donor with ovarian cancer. CDR3 region: CTSSWAGGRSDTQYF. DNA for the CDR3: TGTACCAGCAGTTGGGCGGGGGGCCGTTCAGATACGCAGTATTTT.